This TCR beta chain was identified in a study of blood T cell repertoires in COVID-19. Study at large: Nucleic acid was either cDNA or gDNA, and it came from T cells, B-cell-depleted T cells, or PBMCs.

The J segment lost 1 base and the V segment lost 3 bases, leaving 5 bases of the junction unmatched. CDR1 and CDR2 from the germline V gene are SGHTA and FQGNSA. The CDR3 is made up of 16 amino acids. The protocol was immunoSEQ multiplex PCR, while the TCRdb copy is restricted to in-frame clones and leaves out a portion. Seen here are hundreds of thousands of clones, around 90% observed once, and the top ten hold about 0.8%. V gene TRBV7-2 combines with J gene TRBJ2-7, with 11 nucleotides matching TRBD2. This receptor was obtained from a woman under 40 with acute or convalescent COVID-19. The sample comprised peripheral blood. CDR3 in DNA: TGTGCCAGCAGCTTTACTAGCGGGAGTTTTTCCTACGAGCAGTACTTC. It yields the protein CASSFTSGSFSYEQYF.